This T cell receptor beta chain was identified during a study of blood T cell repertoires in COVID-19. The protocol was immunoSEQ multiplex PCR, while the TCRdb copy is restricted to in-frame clones and leaves out a portion. The table shows about 350,000 clones, with less than 90% occurring only once. The junction had 4 bases not matched to a gene; V was cut back by 3 bases and J by 5 bases. CDR1 and CDR2 from the germline V gene are SGDLS and YYNGEE. The CDR3 sequence is 15 residues long. The TCR comes from a woman in her twenties or thirties who had recovered from COVID-19. This rearrangement joins TRBV9 to TRBJ2-3; TRBD2 agrees at 12 bases. Source material: PBMCs or T cells enriched from blood (not recorded which). CDR3 coding DNA: TGTGCCAGCAGCGCTAGCGGGGGGGCGGGAGATACGCAGTATTTT. Residues: CASSASGGAGDTQYF.